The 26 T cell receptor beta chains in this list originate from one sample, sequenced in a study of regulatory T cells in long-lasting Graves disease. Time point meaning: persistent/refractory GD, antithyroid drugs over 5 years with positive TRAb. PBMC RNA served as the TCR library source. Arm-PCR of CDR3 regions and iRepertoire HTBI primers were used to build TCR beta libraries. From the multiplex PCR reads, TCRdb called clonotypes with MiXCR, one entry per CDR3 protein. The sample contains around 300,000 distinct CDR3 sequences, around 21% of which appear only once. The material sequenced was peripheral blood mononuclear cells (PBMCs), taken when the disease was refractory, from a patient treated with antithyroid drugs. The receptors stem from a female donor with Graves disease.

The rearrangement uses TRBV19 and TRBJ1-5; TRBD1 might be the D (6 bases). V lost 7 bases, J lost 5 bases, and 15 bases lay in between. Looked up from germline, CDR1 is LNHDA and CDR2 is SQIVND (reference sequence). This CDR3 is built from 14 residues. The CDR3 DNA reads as TGTGCCAGTATTGGGACGGGGGGCGATCAGCCCCAGCATTTT. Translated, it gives CASIGTGGDQPQHF.

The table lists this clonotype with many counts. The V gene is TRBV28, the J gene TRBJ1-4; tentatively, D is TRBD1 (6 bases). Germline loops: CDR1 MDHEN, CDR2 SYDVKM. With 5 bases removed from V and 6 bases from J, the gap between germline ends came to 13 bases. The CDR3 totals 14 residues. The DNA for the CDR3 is TGTGCCAGCAGTCCCCGACAGGCTTATGAAAAACTGTTTTTT. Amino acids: CASSPRQAYEKLFF. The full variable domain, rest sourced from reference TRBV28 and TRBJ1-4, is DVKVTQSSRYLVKRTGEKVFLECVQDMDHENMFWYRQDPGLGLRLIYFSYDVKMKEKGDIPEGYSVSREKKERFSLILESASTNQTSMYLCASSPRQAYEKLFFGSGTQLSVL.

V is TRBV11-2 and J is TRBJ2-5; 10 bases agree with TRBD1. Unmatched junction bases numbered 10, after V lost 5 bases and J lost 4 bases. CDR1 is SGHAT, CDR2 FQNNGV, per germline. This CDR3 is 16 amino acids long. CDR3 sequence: CASSPGQGVGRETQYF. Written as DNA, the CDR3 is TGTGCCAGCAGCCCAGGACAGGGGGTGGGACGAGAGACCCAGTACTTC.

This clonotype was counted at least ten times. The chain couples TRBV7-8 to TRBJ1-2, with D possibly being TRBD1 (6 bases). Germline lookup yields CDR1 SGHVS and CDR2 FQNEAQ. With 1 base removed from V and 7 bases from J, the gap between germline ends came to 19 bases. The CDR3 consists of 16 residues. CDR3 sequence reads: CASSLDRVDLPSGYTF. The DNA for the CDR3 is TGTGCCAGCAGCTTAGACAGGGTCGACCTTCCCTCTGGCTACACCTTC. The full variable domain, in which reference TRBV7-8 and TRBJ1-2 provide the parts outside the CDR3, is GAGVSQSPRYKVAKRGQDVALRCDPISGHVSLFWYQQALGQGPEFLTYFQNEAQLDKSGLPSDRFFAERPEGSVSTLKIQRTQQEDSAVYLCASSLDRVDLPSGYTFGSGTRLTVV.

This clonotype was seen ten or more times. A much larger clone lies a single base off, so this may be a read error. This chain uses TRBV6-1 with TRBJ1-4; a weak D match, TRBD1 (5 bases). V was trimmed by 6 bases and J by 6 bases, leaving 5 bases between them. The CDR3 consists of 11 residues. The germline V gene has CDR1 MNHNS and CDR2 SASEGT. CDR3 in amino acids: CASSRDEKLFF. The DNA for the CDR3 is TGTGCCAGCAGCAGGGATGAAAAACTGTTTTTT.

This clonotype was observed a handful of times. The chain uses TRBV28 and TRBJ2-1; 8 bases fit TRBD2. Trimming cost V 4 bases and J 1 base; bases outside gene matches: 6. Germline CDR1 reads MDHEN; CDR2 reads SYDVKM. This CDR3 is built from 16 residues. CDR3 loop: CASSSMASGSYNEQFF. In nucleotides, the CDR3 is TGTGCCAGCAGTTCAATGGCTAGCGGGTCCTACAATGAGCAGTTCTTC. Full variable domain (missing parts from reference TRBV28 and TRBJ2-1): DVKVTQSSRYLVKRTGEKVFLECVQDMDHENMFWYRQDPGLGLRLIYFSYDVKMKEKGDIPEGYSVSREKKERFSLILESASTNQTSMYLCASSSMASGSYNEQFFGPGTRLTVL.

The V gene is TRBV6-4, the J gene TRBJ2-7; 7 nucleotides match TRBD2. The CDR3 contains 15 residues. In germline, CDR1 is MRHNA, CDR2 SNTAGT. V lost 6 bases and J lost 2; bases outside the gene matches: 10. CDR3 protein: CASSYKRETTYEQYF. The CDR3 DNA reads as TGTGCCAGCAGCTATAAGCGGGAAACCACCTACGAGCAGTACTTC.

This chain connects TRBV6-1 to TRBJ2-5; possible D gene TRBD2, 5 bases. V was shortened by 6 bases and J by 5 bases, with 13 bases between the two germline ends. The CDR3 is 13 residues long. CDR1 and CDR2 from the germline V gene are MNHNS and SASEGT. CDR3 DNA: TGTGCCAGCAGATGGGAGTACCGGGAGACCCAGTACTTC. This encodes CASRWEYRETQYF.

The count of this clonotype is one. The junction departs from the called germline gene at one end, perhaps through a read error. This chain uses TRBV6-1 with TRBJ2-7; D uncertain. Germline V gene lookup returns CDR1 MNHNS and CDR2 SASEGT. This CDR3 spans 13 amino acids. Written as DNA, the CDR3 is TGTGCCAGCACCCCGCAGGCTTGGTACGAGCGGTACTTC. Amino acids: CASTPQAWYERYF.

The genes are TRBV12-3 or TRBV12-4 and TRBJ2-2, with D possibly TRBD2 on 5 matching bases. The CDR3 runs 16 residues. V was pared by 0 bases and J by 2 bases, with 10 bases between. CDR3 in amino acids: CASSLAPGRNTGELFF. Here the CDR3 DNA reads TGTGCCAGCAGTTTAGCGCCGGGAAGAAACACCGGGGAGCTGTTTTTT.

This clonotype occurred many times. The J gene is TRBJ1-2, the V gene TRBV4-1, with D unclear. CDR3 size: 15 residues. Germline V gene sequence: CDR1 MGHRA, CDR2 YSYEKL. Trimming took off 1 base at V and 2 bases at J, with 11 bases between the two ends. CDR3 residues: CASSQGALDNYGYTF. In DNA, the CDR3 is TGCGCCAGCAGCCAAGGAGCTCTAGACAACTATGGCTACACCTTC.

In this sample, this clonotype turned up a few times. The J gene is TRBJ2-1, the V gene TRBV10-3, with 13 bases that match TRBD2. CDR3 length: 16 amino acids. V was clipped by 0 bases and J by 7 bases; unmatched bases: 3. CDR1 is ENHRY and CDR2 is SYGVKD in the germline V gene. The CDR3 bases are TGTGCCATCAGTGAGTCCAGACTAGCGGGAGGAAATGAGCAGTTCTTC. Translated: CAISESRLAGGNEQFF.

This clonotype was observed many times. The CDR3 loop is CASSQDTNQPQHF. Written as DNA, the CDR3 is TGTGCCAGCAGCCAAGACACCAATCAGCCCCAGCATTTT. This chain links TRBV3-1 with TRBJ1-5; D is undetermined. V lost 0 bases and J 3 bases, leaving 3 bases between the germline ends. Germline V gene data show CDR1 as LGHDT and CDR2 as YNNKEL (reference sequence). The CDR3 has 13 residues.

The CDR3 DNA reads as TGTGCCAGCAGTCAGGGGTGCCCTCAAGCATCTGAAAAACTGTTTTTT. It translates to CASSQGCPQASEKLFF. The chain recombines TRBV6-1 with TRBJ1-4; TRBD1 is a possible D gene (6 bases). V lost 5 bases and J lost 7, with 20 bases in between. Germline values: CDR1 MNHNS, CDR2 SASEGT. The CDR3 totals 16 residues.

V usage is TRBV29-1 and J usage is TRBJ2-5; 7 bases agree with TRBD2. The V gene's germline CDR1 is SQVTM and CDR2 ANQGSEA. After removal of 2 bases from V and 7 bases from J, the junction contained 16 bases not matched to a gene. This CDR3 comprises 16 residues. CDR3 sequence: CSVESPGRDYEGTQYF. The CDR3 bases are TGCAGCGTTGAAAGCCCTGGGCGGGACTACGAAGGGACCCAGTACTTC.

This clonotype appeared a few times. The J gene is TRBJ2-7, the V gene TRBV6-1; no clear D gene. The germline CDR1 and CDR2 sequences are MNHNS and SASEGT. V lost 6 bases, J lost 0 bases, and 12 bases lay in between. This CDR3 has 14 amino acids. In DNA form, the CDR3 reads TGTGCCAGCAGGCCTCAGCTGAACTCCTACGAGCAGTACTTC. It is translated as CASRPQLNSYEQYF.

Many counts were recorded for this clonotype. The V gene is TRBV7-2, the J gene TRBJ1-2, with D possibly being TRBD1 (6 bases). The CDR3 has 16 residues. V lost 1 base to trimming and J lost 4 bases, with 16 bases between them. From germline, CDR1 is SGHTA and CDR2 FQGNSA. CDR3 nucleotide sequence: TGTGCCAGCAGCTTAGGCCCCGGGGAACAGGGCTATGGCTACACCTTC. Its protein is CASSLGPGEQGYGYTF.

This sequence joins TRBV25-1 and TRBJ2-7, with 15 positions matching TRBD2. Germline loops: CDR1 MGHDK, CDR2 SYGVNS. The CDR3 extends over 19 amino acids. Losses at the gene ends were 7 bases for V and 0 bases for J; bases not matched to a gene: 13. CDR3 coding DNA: TGTGCCAGCACCTTTATTGGGACTAGCGGGAGGAGCGGCTCCTACGAGCAGTACTTC. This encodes CASTFIGTSGRSGSYEQYF.

CDR3 sequence (DNA): TGCAGTGCTGCACCGACAGCACTGAACACTGAAGCTTTCTTT. Translation: CSAAPTALNTEAFF. This chain connects TRBV20-1 to TRBJ1-1; D is perhaps TRBD1 (5 bases). Trimming removed 5 bases from V and 0 bases from J, with 13 bases in between. CDR3 length: 14 amino acids. Looked up from germline, CDR1 is DFQATT and CDR2 is SNEGSKA (reference sequence).

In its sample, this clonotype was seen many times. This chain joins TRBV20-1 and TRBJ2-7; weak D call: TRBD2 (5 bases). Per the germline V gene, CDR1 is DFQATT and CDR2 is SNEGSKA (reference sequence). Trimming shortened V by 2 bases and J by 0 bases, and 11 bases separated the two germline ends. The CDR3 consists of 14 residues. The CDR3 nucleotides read TGCAGTGCTAGATCCGGGATGAGCTCCTACGAGCAGTACTTC. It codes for CSARSGMSSYEQYF.

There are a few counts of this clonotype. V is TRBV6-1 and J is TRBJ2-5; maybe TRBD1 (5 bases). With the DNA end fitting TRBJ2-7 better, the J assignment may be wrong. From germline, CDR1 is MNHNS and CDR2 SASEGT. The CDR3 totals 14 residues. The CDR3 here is CASSAASGRYEQYF. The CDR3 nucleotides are TGTGCCAGCAGTGCGGCGTCAGGGCGCTACGAGCAGTACTTC.

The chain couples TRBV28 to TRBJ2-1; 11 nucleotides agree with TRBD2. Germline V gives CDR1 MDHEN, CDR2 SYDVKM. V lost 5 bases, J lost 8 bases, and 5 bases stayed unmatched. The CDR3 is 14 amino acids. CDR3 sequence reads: CASSPGLAGHEQFF. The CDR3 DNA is TGTGCCAGCAGTCCAGGACTAGCGGGCCATGAGCAGTTCTTC.

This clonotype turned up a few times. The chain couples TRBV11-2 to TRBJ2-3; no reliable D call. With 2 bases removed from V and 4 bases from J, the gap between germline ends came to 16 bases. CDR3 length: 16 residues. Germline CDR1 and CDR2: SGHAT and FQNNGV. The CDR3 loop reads CASSLSGRLGADTQYF. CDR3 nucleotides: TGTGCCAGCAGCTTAAGTGGACGCCTCGGAGCAGATACGCAGTATTTT.

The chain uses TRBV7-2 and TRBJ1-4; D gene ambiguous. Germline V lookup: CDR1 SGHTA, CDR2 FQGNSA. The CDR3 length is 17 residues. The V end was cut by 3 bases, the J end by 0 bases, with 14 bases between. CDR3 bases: TGTGCCAGCAGCTTGGAAACGCTACGCCCAACTAATGAAAAACTGTTTTTT. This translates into CASSLETLRPTNEKLFF.

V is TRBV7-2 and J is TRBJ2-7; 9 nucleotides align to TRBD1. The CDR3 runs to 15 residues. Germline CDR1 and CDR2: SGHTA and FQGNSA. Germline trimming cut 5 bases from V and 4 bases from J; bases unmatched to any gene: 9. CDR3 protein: CASSAWTGDEYEQYF. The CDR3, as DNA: TGTGCCAGCAGCGCCTGGACAGGGGACGAGTACGAGCAGTACTTC.

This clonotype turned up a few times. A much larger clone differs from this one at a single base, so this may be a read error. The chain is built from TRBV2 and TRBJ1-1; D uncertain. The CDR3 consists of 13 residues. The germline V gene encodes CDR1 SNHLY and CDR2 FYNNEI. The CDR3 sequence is CAGSARENTEAFF. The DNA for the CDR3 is TGTGCCGGCAGTGCCCGGGAGAACACTGAAGCTTTCTTT.